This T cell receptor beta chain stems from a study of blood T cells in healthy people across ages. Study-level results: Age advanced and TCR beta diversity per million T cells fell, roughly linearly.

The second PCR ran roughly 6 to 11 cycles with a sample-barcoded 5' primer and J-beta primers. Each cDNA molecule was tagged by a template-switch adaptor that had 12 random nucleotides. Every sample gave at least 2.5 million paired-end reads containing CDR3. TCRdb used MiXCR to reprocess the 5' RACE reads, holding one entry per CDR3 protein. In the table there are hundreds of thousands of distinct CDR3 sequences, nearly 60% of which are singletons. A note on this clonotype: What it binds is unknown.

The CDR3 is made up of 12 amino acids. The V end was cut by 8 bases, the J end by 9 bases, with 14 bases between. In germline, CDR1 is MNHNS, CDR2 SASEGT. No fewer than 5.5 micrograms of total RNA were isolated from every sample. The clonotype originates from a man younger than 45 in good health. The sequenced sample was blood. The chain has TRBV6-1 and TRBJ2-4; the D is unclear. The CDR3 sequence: CASSEDGRIQYF. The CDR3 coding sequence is TGTGCCAGCTCTGAGGATGGCCGCATTCAGTACTTC.